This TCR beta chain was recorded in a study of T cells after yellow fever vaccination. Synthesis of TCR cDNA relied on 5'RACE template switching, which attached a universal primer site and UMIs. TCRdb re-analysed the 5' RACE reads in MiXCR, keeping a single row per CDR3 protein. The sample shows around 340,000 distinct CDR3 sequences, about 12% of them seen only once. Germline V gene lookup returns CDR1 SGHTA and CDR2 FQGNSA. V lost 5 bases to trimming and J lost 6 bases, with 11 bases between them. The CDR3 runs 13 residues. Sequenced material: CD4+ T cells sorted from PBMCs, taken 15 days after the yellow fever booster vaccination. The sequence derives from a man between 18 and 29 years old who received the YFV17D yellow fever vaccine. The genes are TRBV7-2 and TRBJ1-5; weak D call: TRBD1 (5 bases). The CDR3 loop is CASSPGGSQPQHF. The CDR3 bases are TGTGCCAGCAGCCCGGGGGGGTCTCAGCCCCAGCATTTT.